The clone carrying this T cell receptor (beta chain) occurred many times. What it binds is not known. The entry originates in a study of T cell repertoires in cytomegalovirus infection. Study-wide context: Public TCR beta signatures indicated both CMV infection and matching HLA type.

TCRdb analysed the reads with MiXCR anew, one entry per CDR3 protein. The sample yields fewer than 400,000 distinct CDR3 sequences, 15% to 20% seen once. The study, taken as a whole, reports: The ex vivo response was dominated by HLA-C-restricted CMV-specific TCR beta clonotypes. Of the TCR beta families, the public ones yielded a cumulative frequency that identified carriers of CMV plus the relevant HLA.

V lost 6 bases and J lost 8, with 13 bases in between. Germline CDR1 and CDR2: MNHEY and SVGAGI. This CDR3 has 12 amino acids. This clonotype was obtained from a human donor in good health (CMV status not recorded). Some clones in this sample may be carry-over from other donors' samples. The rearrangement uses TRBV6-5 and TRBJ1-2; D gene unclear. What was sequenced was PBMCs. CDR3 nucleotides: TGTGCCAGCAGCTCTGTTTCGGCGGGCTACACCTTC. Its translation: CASSSVSAGYTF.